This T cell receptor beta chain emerged from a study of blood T cell repertoires in COVID-19. Only in-frame clones appear in the TCRdb table, and some are missing; sequencing was by immunoSEQ multiplex PCR. Found here are under 300,000 clones, approximately 85% of them singletons; the top ten hold over 9%. The CDR3 has 14 residues. The V gene's germline CDR1 is MNHEY and CDR2 SVGAGI. V lost 5 bases and J lost 3, with 14 bases in between. The rearrangement uses TRBV6-5 and TRBJ2-7; D uncertain. The sequence was collected from a man at least 80 years old with acute or convalescent COVID-19. Sequencing was carried out using peripheral blood. CDR3 nucleotide sequence: TGTGCCAGCAGTCTACAAGGAGAGAGCTACGAGCAGTACTTC. The encoded protein is CASSLQGESYEQYF.